The entry that follows covers one T cell receptor beta chain sequence. This sample is part of a study of blood T cell repertoires in COVID-19. Looking at the study overall: COVID-19 samples collected from the United States, Italy and Spain covered acute and convalescent phases. PBMCs, B-cell-depleted T cells, or T cells were the source of the cDNA or gDNA that made up the material.

Clinical history as reported by participants underpinned cohort assignment. The germline V gene encodes CDR1 LGHDT and CDR2 YNNKEL (reference sequence). Trimming took off 0 bases at V and 0 bases at J, with 9 bases between the two ends. The CDR3 covers 16 residues. The method was immunoSEQ multiplex PCR; TCRdb's version includes in-frame clones alone and lacks a portion of them. Of approximately 220,000 clones listed, less than 85% are singletons. This clonotype originated in a man aged 40-49 years who had recovered from COVID-19. The sequencing sample was made of PBMCs or T cells enriched from blood (not recorded which). This sequence joins TRBV3-1 (or the pseudogene TRBV3-2) and TRBJ1-3; no firm D call. CDR3 protein: CASSQDRYSSGNTIYF. The CDR3 DNA reads as TGTGCCAGCAGCCAAGATCGATACAGCTCTGGAAACACCATATATTTT.